The 25 T cell receptor beta chains in this list originate from one sample, sequenced in a study of PD-L1 blockade in urothelial cancer. Only in-frame clones appear in the TCRdb table, and some are missing; sequencing was by immunoSEQ multiplex PCR. Of approximately 80,000 clones detected, roughly 87% appear once; the ten largest clones hold 9.5%. The specimen was PBMCs, collected around atezolizumab (anti-PD-L1) treatment. Receptor source: a man aged 65-85 years with urothelial cancer.

This chain joins TRBV6-1 and TRBJ2-3; the D is unclear. The V gene lost 2 bases and the J gene lost 0 bases, with 6 bases spanning the gap. Germline loops: CDR1 MNHNS, CDR2 SASEGT. The CDR3 totals 14 residues. The CDR3 region is CASSEHQSTDTQYF. CDR3 in DNA: TGTGCCAGCAGTGAACACCAGAGCACAGATACGCAGTATTTT.

V and J are TRBV7-9 and TRBJ2-1, with D possibly TRBD1 on 5 matching bases. The CDR3 length is 14 residues. Germline lookup yields CDR1 SEHNR and CDR2 FQNEAQ (reference sequence). Trimming stripped 2 bases from V and 8 bases from J, with 13 bases between. CDR3 coding DNA: TGTGCCAGCAGCTTATCAACAGGATCCTATGAGCAGTTCTTC. This sequence encodes CASSLSTGSYEQFF.

This sequence joins TRBV21-1 and TRBJ2-2; the table's D call TRBD1 went unverified against the DNA. TRBV21-1 is assigned pseudogene status. The CDR3 is made up of 17 amino acids. The CDR3 region has the DNA TGTGCCAGCAGCGCAGGCGGTTTGAACAGGATCACCGGGGAGCTGTTTTTT. Protein product: CASSAGGLNRITGELFF.

The chain uses TRBV6-1 and TRBJ1-2, with 7 positions matching TRBD1. CDR1 is MNHNS and CDR2 is SASEGT in the germline V gene. The CDR3 has 14 amino acids. J lost 3 bases, V lost 4 bases, and 5 bases had no gene match. CDR3 sequence reads: CASSADRTYYGYTF. CDR3 DNA sequence: TGTGCCAGCAGTGCGGACAGGACTTACTATGGCTACACCTTC.

V and J are TRBV7-3 and TRBJ2-1, with 11 nucleotides matching TRBD2. This CDR3 contains 15 residues. From germline, CDR1 is SGHTA and CDR2 FQGTGA. J gave up 3 bases and V 5 bases, and 3 bases lay outside the gene matches. CDR3 protein: CASSPTSGNYNEQFF. The CDR3 DNA reads TGTGCCAGCAGCCCGACTAGCGGGAACTACAATGAGCAGTTCTTC.

The genes are TRBV6-6 and TRBJ2-6; D ambiguous. V was pared by 4 bases and J by 0 bases, with 4 bases between. In germline, CDR1 is MNHNY, CDR2 SVGAGI (reference sequence). The CDR3 totals 14 residues. CDR3 bases: TGTGCCAGCAGTTTAGTCTCTGGGGCCAACGTCCTGACTTTC. Translating gives CASSLVSGANVLTF.

The V gene is TRBV7-9, the J gene TRBJ1-4; no definite D call. There are 14 residues in the CDR3. Germline-derived CDR1 and CDR2 are SEHNR and FQNEAQ (reference sequence). Trimming took 3 bases from V and 4 from J, leaving 9 bases between them. CDR3 coding DNA: TGTGCCAGCAGCTTCGAAAGAGATAATGAAAAACTGTTTTTT. It specifies CASSFERDNEKLFF.

This clone was observed once. The J gene is TRBJ2-7, the V gene TRBV19, with D possibly TRBD1 on 5 matching bases. Looked up from germline, CDR1 is LNHDA and CDR2 is SQIVND (reference sequence). CDR3 size: 12 residues. Trimming left V 8 bases short and J 3 bases short, with 11 bases between. CDR3: CASLGANYEQYF. CDR3 bases: TGTGCCAGTTTAGGGGCCAACTACGAGCAGTACTTC.

This clone was observed a handful of times. The chain employs TRBV9 and TRBJ2-6; TRBD1 matches 7 bases. The CDR3 sequence is 17 residues long. The V segment lost 2 bases and the J segment 4 bases; nucleotides outside the gene matches: 9. Germline loops: CDR1 SGDLS, CDR2 YYNGEE. CDR3 loop: CASSVVGGALGANVLTF. CDR3 sequence (DNA): TGTGCCAGCAGCGTTGTAGGGGGCGCATTAGGGGCCAACGTCCTGACTTTC.

As to this clone: A read error may produce the germline difference seen at one junction end. The chain carries TRBV7-2 and TRBJ2-2; perhaps TRBD2 as D (5 bases). The CDR3 loop spans 15 amino acids. The germline gives CDR1 SGHTA, CDR2 FQGNSA. The CDR3 DNA is TGTGCCAGCAGGCCCCTCCCCCCTGGCACCGGGAAGCTGTTTTTT. Translating it yields CASRPLPPGTGKLFF. The entire variable domain, with the rest obtained from reference TRBV7-2 and TRBJ2-2, is as follows: GAGVSQSPSNKVTEKGKDVELRCDPISGHTALYWYRQSLGQGLEFLIYFQGNSAPDKSGLPSDRFSAERTGGSVSTLTIQRTQQEDSAVYLCASRPLPPGTGKLFFGEGSRLTVL.

This clone turned up a few times. This chain uses TRBV4-2 with TRBJ2-7, with a possible D match to TRBD1 (5 bases). Trimming left V 0 bases short and J 3 bases short, with 9 bases between. The germline CDR1 and CDR2 sequences are LGHNA and YNFKEQ. The CDR3 totals 14 residues. The CDR3 region has the DNA TGTGCCAGCAGCCAAGATCTTCAGGGCTACGAGCAGTACTTC. Encoded protein: CASSQDLQGYEQYF.

The CDR3 DNA sequence: TGTGCCAGCAGCTCGCGACAGATCACAGATACGCAGTATTTT. Translating it yields CASSSRQITDTQYF. This chain connects TRBV11-2 to TRBJ2-3, with TRBD1 as a possible D gene (5 bases). Germline V gene sequence: CDR1 SGHAT, CDR2 FQNNGV. The V gene lost 4 bases and the J gene lost 2 bases, with 10 bases spanning the gap. CDR3 length: 14 amino acids.

V is TRBV9 and J is TRBJ2-6; TRBD1 might be the D (6 bases). Germline V lookup: CDR1 SGDLS, CDR2 YYNGEE. This CDR3 has 15 amino acids. V was pared by 3 bases and J by 1 base, with 8 bases between. The CDR3 region is CASSEGVSGANVLTF. The CDR3 nucleotides are TGTGCCAGCAGCGAGGGGGTTTCTGGGGCCAACGTCCTGACTTTC.

V gene TRBV5-1 combines with J gene TRBJ1-2; a possible D gene is TRBD1 (5 bases). The CDR3 consists of 13 residues. Trimming left V 1 base short and J 8 bases short, with 12 bases between. CDR1 is SGHRS and CDR2 is YFSETQ in the germline V gene. The CDR3 nucleotides read TGCGCCAGCAGCTTGTCCGGGGGTGAGGGCTACACCTTC. This translates into CASSLSGGEGYTF.

The chain links TRBV28 to TRBJ1-1; 10 bases fit TRBD1. J was trimmed by 4 bases and V by 1 base; bases with no gene match: 12. The CDR3 runs to 18 residues. From germline, CDR1 is MDHEN and CDR2 SYDVKM. CDR3 DNA sequence: TGTGCCAGCAGTTTATTACCCGGGACAGGGGAGAAAGGCACTGAAGCTTTCTTT. Translating it yields CASSLLPGTGEKGTEAFF.

This clone has more than one count but fewer than ten. The rearrangement links TRBV5-6 to TRBJ1-3; D is perhaps TRBD1 (6 bases). Germline V gene data show CDR1 as SGHDT and CDR2 as YYEEEE. The CDR3 consists of 14 residues. Trimming stripped 3 bases from V and 0 bases from J, with 7 bases between. The CDR3 spells CASSSGVSGNTIYF. CDR3 DNA: TGTGCCAGCAGCTCAGGGGTCTCTGGAAACACCATATATTTT.

V and J are TRBV11-3 and TRBJ2-5; TRBD2 matches at 10 bases. The trim removed 2 bases at V and 11 bases at J, leaving 11 bases unmatched. Germline loops: CDR1 SGHNT, CDR2 YENEEA. CDR3 size: 15 residues. CDR3 residues: CASSLSTSGAGEQYF. CDR3 nucleotides: TGTGCCAGCAGCTTATCAACTAGCGGGGCGGGAGAGCAGTACTTC.

The genes are TRBV6-5 and TRBJ2-5, with D uncertain. From germline, CDR1 is MNHEY and CDR2 SVGAGI. V was pared by 3 bases and J by 4 bases, with 9 bases between. The CDR3 is made up of 13 amino acids. The CDR3 DNA reads TGTGCCAGCAGTTATTCTGACTTAGAGACCCAGTACTTC. It translates to CASSYSDLETQYF.

Note on this clone: Other DNA sequences of this sample code for an identical CDR3. In nucleotides, the CDR3 is TGTGCCAGCAGTGAACAGGGGAGCAATCAGCCCCAGCATTTT. Translating gives CASSEQGSNQPQHF. V is TRBV2 and J is TRBJ1-5; perhaps TRBD1 as D (6 bases). The CDR3 is 14 amino acids. Germline lookup yields CDR1 SNHLY and CDR2 FYNNEI. Deletions cut 2 bases from V and 1 base from J, with 6 bases between.

This chain connects TRBV9 to TRBJ1-1, with a weak D call TRBD1 (5 bases). The CDR3 length is 16 residues. Germline V gene lookup returns CDR1 SGDLS and CDR2 YYNGEE. Trimming left V 3 bases short and J 0 bases short, with 15 bases between. The CDR3: CASSADPRAMNTEAFF. The CDR3 DNA is TGTGCCAGCAGCGCAGACCCCAGGGCGATGAACACTGAAGCTTTCTTT.

The chain recombines TRBV6-6 with TRBJ2-1; 7 bases line up with TRBD2. This CDR3 contains 15 residues. Germline values: CDR1 MNHNY, CDR2 SVGAGI (reference sequence). With 5 bases clipped from V and 8 bases from J, the junction kept 12 bases outside the gene matches. The CDR3 loop is CASSNLAEGRYEQFF. Written as DNA, the CDR3 is TGTGCCAGCAGTAACCTAGCGGAGGGGAGGTATGAGCAGTTCTTC.

The chain recombines TRBV5-1 with TRBJ2-1; D is possibly TRBD2 (6 bases). V lost 0 bases to trimming and J lost 0 bases, with 13 bases between them. This CDR3 is built from 17 residues. Per germline, CDR1 SGHRS and CDR2 YFSETQ. CDR3 nucleotide sequence: TGCGCCAGCAGCTTGGATGTCGGGGGTAGCTCCTACAATGAGCAGTTCTTC. Translating it yields CASSLDVGGSSYNEQFF.

This chain joins TRBV11-1 and TRBJ2-5, with 7 bases fitting TRBD2. This CDR3 spans 17 amino acids. Germline V gene data show CDR1 as SGHAT and CDR2 as FQDESV (reference sequence). Losses at the gene ends were 4 bases for V and 2 bases for J; bases not matched to a gene: 13. This CDR3 reads CASSSRPTPSGQETQYF. As DNA, the CDR3 is TGTGCCAGCAGCTCGCGCCCAACCCCTAGCGGACAAGAGACCCAGTACTTC.

The rearrangement joins TRBV27 to TRBJ2-7, with 10 bases matching TRBD2. The CDR3 loop spans 16 amino acids. V lost 7 bases to trimming and J lost 3 bases; unmatched junction nucleotides: 12. From germline, CDR1 is MNHEY and CDR2 SMNVEV (reference sequence). CDR3 in amino acids: CASKALGTSDSYEQYF. The CDR3 DNA sequence: TGTGCCAGCAAGGCTCTAGGGACTAGCGACAGCTACGAGCAGTACTTC.

The J gene is TRBJ1-4, the V gene TRBV9; no firm D call. Trimming removed 0 bases from V and 0 bases from J, with 12 bases in between. The CDR3 spans 17 residues. The V gene's germline CDR1 is SGDLS and CDR2 YYNGEE. CDR3 loop: CASSVGPAGATNEKLFF. CDR3 coding DNA: TGTGCCAGCAGCGTAGGCCCCGCGGGTGCAACTAATGAAAAACTGTTTTTT.